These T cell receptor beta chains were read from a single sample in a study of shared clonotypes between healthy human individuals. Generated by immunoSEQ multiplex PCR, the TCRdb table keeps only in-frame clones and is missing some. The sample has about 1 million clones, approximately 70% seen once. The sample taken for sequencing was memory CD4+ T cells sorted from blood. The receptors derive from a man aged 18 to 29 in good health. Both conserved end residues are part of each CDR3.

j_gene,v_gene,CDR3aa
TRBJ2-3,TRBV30,CAWSPGLAGGLGDTQYF
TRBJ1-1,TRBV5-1,CASSFNPGTDMNTEAFF
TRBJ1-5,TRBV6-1,CASKETGTLNQPQHF
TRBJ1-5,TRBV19,CASSMWGNNQPQHF
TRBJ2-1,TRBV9,CASSVGSLVGHDEQFF
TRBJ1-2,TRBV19,CASCKTGANYGYTF
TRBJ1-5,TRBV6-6,CASAHWEDRGNQPQHF
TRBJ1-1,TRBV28,CASSRDTEAFF
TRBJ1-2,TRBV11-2,CASSLDGQSSYGYTF
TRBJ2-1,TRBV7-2,CASSLVPGAPYNEQFF
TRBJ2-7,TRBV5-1,CASSLDGRPSYEQYF
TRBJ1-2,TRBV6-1,CASTGGFGYTF
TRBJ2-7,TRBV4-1,CASSRQVGDYEQYF
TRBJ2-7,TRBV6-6,CASSYRQGIDEQYF
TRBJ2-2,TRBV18,CASSPPHGTGELFF
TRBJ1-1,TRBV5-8,CASSLQGRWVLNTEAFF
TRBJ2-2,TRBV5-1,CASRNVGRENTGELFF
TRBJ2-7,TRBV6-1,CASSWGPAGEQYF
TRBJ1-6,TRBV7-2,CASRPQGSGNSPLHF
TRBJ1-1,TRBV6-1,CASSLVGVTEAFF
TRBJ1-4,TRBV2,CASRRDIRGEKLFF
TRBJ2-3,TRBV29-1,CSVRKITDTQYF
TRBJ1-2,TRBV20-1,CSARGNGYTF
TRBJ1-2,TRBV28,CASSLRGGPLVYGYTF
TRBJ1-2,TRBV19,CASSWDRGYGYTF
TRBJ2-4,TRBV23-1,CASSHPPPCRRDPKNIQYF
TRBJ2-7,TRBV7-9,CASSPPRGGYEQYF
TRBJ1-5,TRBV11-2,CASSLGTSFGNQPQHF
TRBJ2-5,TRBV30,CALGLFTETQYF
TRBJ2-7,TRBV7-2,CASSPGAGDYEQYF
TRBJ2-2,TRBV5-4,CASSFLAGGTGELFF
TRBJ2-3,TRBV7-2,CASSPSPGPGNTQYF
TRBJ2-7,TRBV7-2,CASSLTSGSYEQYF
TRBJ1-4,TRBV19,CASGPGHTQREKLFF
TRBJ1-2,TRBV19,CASTLVGTRGYTF
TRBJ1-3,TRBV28,CASSSSPGIPGNTIYF
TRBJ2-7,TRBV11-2,CASSSPMGGQYEQYF
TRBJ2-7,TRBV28,CASSIPRDSRPYEQYF
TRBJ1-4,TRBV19,CASRGSANEKLFF
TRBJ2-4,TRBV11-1,CASSFGGAAKNIQYF
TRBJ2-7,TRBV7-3,CASSLSPLGAGGTYEQYF
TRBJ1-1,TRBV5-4,CASSLEVGRNTEAFF
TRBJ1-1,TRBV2,CASSSAWMLQAFF
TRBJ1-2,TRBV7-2,CASSFYYGESGYTF
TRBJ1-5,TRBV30,CAWSVLDNQPQHF
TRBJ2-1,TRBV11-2,CASSLVTRGSYNEQFF
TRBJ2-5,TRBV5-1,CASSFGGRAIETQYF
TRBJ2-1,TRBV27,CAIRGLGLGAHEQFF
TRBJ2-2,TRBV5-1,CASSSTGYTGELFF
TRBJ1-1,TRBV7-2,CASSSDRINTEAFF
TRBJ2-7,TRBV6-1,CASRVRSSYEQYF
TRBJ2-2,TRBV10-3,CAVGGELFF
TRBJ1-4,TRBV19,CASNPGLTNEKLFF
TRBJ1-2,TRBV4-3,CASSQDRRDPYGYTF
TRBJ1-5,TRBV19,CASSTSGTRSNQPQHF
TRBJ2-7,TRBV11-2,CASSAVTGGYEQYF
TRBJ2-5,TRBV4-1,CASSQGLAAQETQYF
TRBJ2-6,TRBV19,CATEELGAGANVLTF
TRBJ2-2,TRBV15,CATSGYGTGVAGELFF
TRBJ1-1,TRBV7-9,CASSLGGQGEAFF